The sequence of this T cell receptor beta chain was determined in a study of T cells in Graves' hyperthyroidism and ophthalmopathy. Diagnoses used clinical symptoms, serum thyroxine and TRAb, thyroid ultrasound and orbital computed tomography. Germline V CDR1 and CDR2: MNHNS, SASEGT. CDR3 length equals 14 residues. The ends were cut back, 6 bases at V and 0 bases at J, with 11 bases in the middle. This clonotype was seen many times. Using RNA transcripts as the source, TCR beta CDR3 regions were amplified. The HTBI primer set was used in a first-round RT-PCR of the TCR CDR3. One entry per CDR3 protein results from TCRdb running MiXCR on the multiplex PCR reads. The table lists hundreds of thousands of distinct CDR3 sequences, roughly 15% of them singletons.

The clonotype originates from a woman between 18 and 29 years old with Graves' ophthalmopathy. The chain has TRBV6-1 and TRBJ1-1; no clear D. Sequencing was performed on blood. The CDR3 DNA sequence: TGTGCCAGCAGGCCCGGCCCGATGAACACTGAAGCTTTCTTT. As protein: CASRPGPMNTEAFF.